The 30 T cell receptor beta chains below were found in one sample sequenced in a study of T-cell memory formation after mild COVID-19 (dated by TCRdb to about 2021). To prepare the library, 5' RACE was applied. For sequencing, an Illumina NovaSeq 6000 was employed. TCRdb took the public reads, trimmed them with fastp at Q25, ran MiXCR for clone calling and kept in-frame beta chains. One record per CDR3 amino acid sequence lists the most common genes and DNA. The sample records 250,000 to 350,000 distinct CDR3 sequences, about 16% of which are singletons. Roughly 24% of the sample goes to the ten largest clones. The source material was PBMCs or a T cell subset sorted from them (not recorded which). Every receptor here comes from a man aged 18 to 29 who had mild COVID-19 (a few samples of this study predate the infection). The sample titles of this study are shuffled in the database, so cell type and time point are left out; the donor was told from shared clones.

This chain joins TRBV6-6 and TRBJ1-2; 8 bases are shared with TRBD1. CDR3 length: 16 residues. CDR1 and CDR2 (germline): MNHNY, SVGAGI (reference sequence). The V segment lost 6 bases and the J segment 3 bases; nucleotides outside the gene matches: 12. This chain's CDR3 is CASRLTAGGPYYGYTF. The CDR3 DNA reads as TGTGCCAGCAGACTAACGGCAGGGGGCCCCTACTATGGCTACACCTTC.

This clonotype has a handful of counts. The V call is TRBV12-3 or TRBV12-4, the J call TRBJ1-1, with a tentative D call TRBD1 (6 bases). The V and J ends lost 3 bases and 2 bases respectively, with 19 bases between them. This CDR3 spans 17 amino acids. The DNA for the CDR3 is TGTGCCAGCAGTTTCCCTCCTGTTGGGGGCATTAACACTGAAGCTTTCTTT. Protein product: CASSFPPVGGINTEAFF.

This CDR3 reads CASTQTGGNIQYF. The CDR3 DNA follows: TGTGCCAGCACCCAAACCGGGGGAAACATTCAGTACTTC. The genes are TRBV11-2 and TRBJ2-4; maybe TRBD2 (6 bases). Germline CDR1 is SGHAT and CDR2 is FQNNGV. The CDR3 covers 13 residues. V shed 7 bases and J shed 6 bases, with 13 bases lying between them.

The chain employs TRBV3-1 and TRBJ2-3; D possibly matches TRBD1 or TRBD2 (6 bases each). The CDR3 runs 14 residues. Germline CDR1 and CDR2: LGHDT and YNNKEL (reference sequence). V was clipped by 6 bases and J by 4 bases, with 14 bases between them. The CDR3 DNA sequence: TGTGCCAGCAGGGAAGGAGGGGGAGCAGATACGCAGTATTTT. Translation gives CASREGGGADTQYF.

This clonotype was recorded a few times. The chain has TRBV7-9 and TRBJ2-1; a possible D gene is TRBD1 (6 bases). This CDR3 has 12 residues. CDR1 and CDR2 from the germline V gene are SEHNR and FQNEAQ (reference sequence). V dropped 4 bases and J dropped 8 bases, with 9 bases sitting between them. The CDR3 DNA reads as TGTGCCAGCAGCTCAGGACAGTATGAGCAGTTCTTC. Protein product: CASSSGQYEQFF.

The rearrangement joins TRBV6-5 to TRBJ1-6; D not resolved. V lost 6 bases, J lost 0 bases, and 12 bases lay in between. The CDR3 is 16 residues long. CDR1 MNHEY and CDR2 SVGAGI come from the germline V gene. The CDR3: CASRTTTSSYNSPLHF. CDR3 nucleotide sequence: TGTGCCAGCAGAACGACCACTTCCTCCTATAATTCACCCCTCCACTTT.

This clonotype was counted many times. The V call is TRBV5-1, the J call TRBJ2-5; D may match TRBD1 or TRBD2 (5 bases each). CDR1 SGHRS and CDR2 YFSETQ come from the germline V gene. This CDR3 is 13 amino acids long. V gave up 4 bases and J gave up 5 bases, with 12 bases separating them. The chain's CDR3 is CASSPDEGETQYF. As DNA, the CDR3 is TGCGCCAGCAGCCCGGACGAGGGGGAGACCCAGTACTTC.

There are many counts of this clonotype. The V call is TRBV5-6, the J call TRBJ2-7; D ambiguous. CDR1 and CDR2 from the germline V gene are SGHDT and YYEEEE. This CDR3 region has 13 residues. V gave up 3 bases and J gave up 7 bases, with 14 bases separating them. CDR3 sequence: CASSSGSPFEQYF. The CDR3 DNA sequence: TGTGCCAGCAGCTCCGGGTCACCCTTTGAGCAGTACTTC.

The chain joins TRBV11-2 to TRBJ2-1, with a weak D call TRBD1 (6 bases). This CDR3 is built from 14 residues. Trimming removed 4 bases at V and 6 bases at J, with 13 bases between. CDR1 and CDR2 from the germline V gene are SGHAT and FQNNGV. The CDR3 reads CASSSYRVVNEQFF. CDR3 sequence (DNA): TGTGCCAGCAGCTCTTACAGGGTTGTCAATGAGCAGTTCTTC.

The chain links TRBV4-3 to TRBJ1-2; possible D gene TRBD1, 6 bases. The germline V gene has CDR1 LGHNA and CDR2 YSLEER. V lost 2 bases, J lost 5 bases, and 12 bases lay in between. The CDR3 totals 14 residues. Written as DNA, the CDR3 is TGCGCCAGCAGCCAAAGGGACAAAGGGTATGGCTACACCTTC. It is translated as CASSQRDKGYGYTF.

There are a few counts of this clonotype. V and J are TRBV7-3 and TRBJ2-7; D is unresolved. V shed 0 bases and J shed 3 bases, with 9 bases lying between them. This CDR3 is built from 14 residues. The V gene's germline CDR1 is SGHTA and CDR2 FQGTGA. CDR3 residues: CASSLTPYGYEQYF. The CDR3 DNA reads as TGTGCCAGCAGCTTAACCCCTTATGGCTACGAGCAGTACTTC. Full variable domain (outside the CDR3, taken from reference TRBV7-3 and TRBJ2-7): GAGVSQTPSNKVTEKGKYVELRCDPISGHTALYWYRQSLGQGPEFLIYFQGTGAADDSGLPNDRFFAVRPEGSVSTLKIQRTERGDSAVYLCASSLTPYGYEQYFGPGTRLTVT.

This chain uses TRBV7-9 with TRBJ1-1; D may be TRBD1 (5 bases). Germline CDR1 and CDR2: SEHNR and FQNEAQ (reference sequence). The CDR3 is 14 residues long. Deletions cut 4 bases from V and 4 bases from J, with 13 bases between. CDR3 nucleotides: TGTGCCAGCAGCTACCAGGGAGAAGGCACTGAAGCTTTCTTT. Encoded protein: CASSYQGEGTEAFF.

The chain has TRBV4-3 and TRBJ2-2; 12 bases fit TRBD2. The CDR3 loop spans 16 amino acids. Germline V gene lookup returns CDR1 LGHNA and CDR2 YSLEER. After removal of 4 bases from V and 5 bases from J, the junction contained 5 bases not matched to a gene. The CDR3 sequence is CASSPRLAGVTGELFF. CDR3 sequence (DNA): TGCGCCAGCAGCCCGCGACTAGCGGGGGTAACCGGGGAGCTGTTTTTT.

This clonotype was seen at least ten times. V usage is TRBV18 and J usage is TRBJ2-7, with a possible D match to TRBD2 (5 bases). In germline, CDR1 is KGHSH, CDR2 LQKENI. Trimming left V 3 bases short and J 4 bases short, with 13 bases between. The CDR3 consists of 14 residues. The CDR3 nucleotides are TGTGCCAGCTCACCGGCGGGCACCGCTTACGAGCAGTACTTC. The encoded protein is CASSPAGTAYEQYF.

This clonotype was observed a few times. The J gene is TRBJ2-7, the V gene TRBV7-7; the D gene could be TRBD1 or TRBD2 (6 bases each). This CDR3 comprises 16 residues. V was pared by 7 bases and J by 2 bases, with 21 bases between. Looked up from germline, CDR1 is SSHAT and CDR2 is FNYEAQ (reference sequence). In DNA form, the CDR3 reads TGTGCCAGCACCTCGTCCGGGGGCGGGACCACCTACGAGCAGTACTTC. Its translation is CASTSSGGGTTYEQYF. The full variable domain, its missing parts supplied by reference TRBV7-7 and TRBJ2-7, is GAGVSQSPRYKVTKRGQDVTLRCDPISSHATLYWYQQALGQGPEFLTYFNYEAQPDKSGLPSDRFSAERPEGSISTLTIQRTEQRDSAMYRCASTSSGGGTTYEQYFGPGTRLTVT.

This clonotype turned up a few times. CDR3 DNA: TGTGCCAGCAGTCTCGGACAGGGTTCGGGTGAGCAGTTCTTC. It yields the protein CASSLGQGSGEQFF. V usage is TRBV6-1 and J usage is TRBJ2-1, with 8 bases that match TRBD1. This CDR3 is built from 14 residues. Germline CDR1 is MNHNS and CDR2 is SASEGT. Germline trimming cut 5 bases from V and 9 bases from J; bases unmatched to any gene: 9.

The V and J genes are TRBV7-9 and TRBJ2-7; D remains unclear. V gave up 5 bases and J gave up 3 bases, with 17 bases separating them. CDR1 is SEHNR, CDR2 FQNEAQ, per germline (reference sequence). The CDR3 length is 15 residues. The CDR3 loop reads CASSPPALRDYEQYF. The CDR3 region has the DNA TGTGCCAGCAGCCCGCCTGCGTTGAGAGACTACGAGCAGTACTTC. Full variable domain (outside the CDR3, taken from reference TRBV7-9 and TRBJ2-7): DTGVSQNPRHKITKRGQNVTFRCDPISEHNRLYWYRQTLGQGPEFLTYFQNEAQLEKSRLLSDRFSAERPKGSFSTLEIQRTEQGDSAMYLCASSPPALRDYEQYFGPGTRLTVT.

Only a few counts were recorded for this clonotype. The V call is TRBV7-9, the J call TRBJ2-7, with 9 positions matching TRBD1. The length of the CDR3 is 18 residues. The germline gives CDR1 SEHNR, CDR2 FQNEAQ (reference sequence). Unmatched junction bases numbered 13, after V lost 1 base and J lost 3 bases. CDR3 sequence: CASSLGLGQGNPDYEQYF. CDR3 DNA: TGTGCCAGCAGCTTAGGATTAGGACAGGGGAATCCTGACTACGAGCAGTACTTC.

This clonotype was found a few times. The rearrangement links TRBV12-3 or TRBV12-4 to TRBJ2-1; the match to TRBD1 covers 7 bases. With 3 bases clipped from V and 9 bases from J, the junction kept 5 bases outside the gene matches. The CDR3 spans 13 residues. DNA for the CDR3: TGTGCCAGCAGTTTCGAGGGGGCGCTTGAGCAGTTCTTC. Residues: CASSFEGALEQFF.

This clonotype was seen only a few times. The CDR3 loop is CASSFQRRGFNQPQHF. CDR3 nucleotide sequence: TGTGCCAGCAGTTTTCAACGTAGGGGTTTCAATCAGCCCCAGCATTTT. V and J are TRBV28 and TRBJ1-5; maybe TRBD1 (5 bases). The V gene lost 3 bases and the J gene lost 3 bases, with 15 bases spanning the gap. Germline V gene sequence: CDR1 MDHEN, CDR2 SYDVKM. This CDR3 comprises 16 residues.

This clonotype has just a few counts. This chain links TRBV10-3 with TRBJ2-7; D is unresolved. The germline gives CDR1 ENHRY, CDR2 SYGVKD. The CDR3 has 16 residues. The ends were cut back, 2 bases at V and 4 bases at J, with 18 bases in the middle. The CDR3 loop is CAISELGRSGLYEQYF. The DNA of the CDR3 is TGTGCCATCAGTGAGCTTGGTAGGTCGGGTTTGTACGAGCAGTACTTC.

This clonotype has just a few counts. The chain has TRBV7-2 and TRBJ2-2; no clear D gene. CDR1 is SGHTA and CDR2 is FQGNSA in the germline V gene. V was shortened by 2 bases and J by 1 base, with 8 bases between the two germline ends. This CDR3 spans 15 amino acids. This CDR3 is CASSLYGRNTGELFF. DNA of the CDR3: TGTGCCAGCAGCTTATACGGCAGGAACACCGGGGAGCTGTTTTTT.

The J gene is TRBJ2-7, the V gene TRBV20-1, with a weak D call TRBD1 (6 bases). The CDR3 runs to 14 residues. The V end lost 0 bases, the J end lost 0 bases, and 9 bases lay between the germline ends. Per germline, CDR1 DFQATT and CDR2 SNEGSKA (reference sequence). The CDR3 DNA is TGCAGTGCTAGAGACCGACAGGCCTCCTACGAGCAGTACGTC. Its translation is CSARDRQASYEQYV.

This clonotype was observed a handful of times. The J gene is TRBJ2-1, the V gene TRBV12-5; D is perhaps TRBD1 (6 bases). Germline values: CDR1 LGHNT, CDR2 FRNRAP. The CDR3 loop spans 14 amino acids. Deletions cut 3 bases from V and 8 bases from J, with 14 bases between. The CDR3 loop is CASGLVGGSDEQFF. The CDR3 DNA is TGTGCTAGTGGTTTAGTAGGGGGTAGCGATGAGCAGTTCTTC.

The V and J genes are TRBV20-1 and TRBJ2-3, with a tentative D call TRBD2 (5 bases). Germline CDR1 is DFQATT and CDR2 is SNEGSKA (reference sequence). V lost 8 bases to trimming and J lost 3 bases, with 15 bases between them. The CDR3 runs to 13 residues. CDR3 region: CSQKWRGTDTQYF. The CDR3 coding sequence is TGCAGTCAAAAGTGGAGAGGGACAGATACGCAGTATTTT.

This clonotype was recorded at least ten times. This chain connects TRBV4-2 to TRBJ2-6; TRBD1 might be the D (6 bases). The V end lost 0 bases, the J end lost 4 bases, and 10 bases lay between the germline ends. CDR3 length: 16 residues. Per the germline V gene, CDR1 is LGHNA and CDR2 is YNFKEQ. The CDR3 sequence is CASSQEAGDGANVLTF. As DNA, the CDR3 is TGTGCCAGCAGCCAAGAAGCAGGGGACGGGGCCAACGTCCTGACTTTC.

This clonotype has a handful of counts. The rearrangement uses TRBV6-5 and TRBJ1-1, with a possible D match to TRBD1 (5 bases). Trimming shortened V by 0 bases and J by 4 bases, and 12 bases separated the two germline ends. Germline-derived CDR1 and CDR2 are MNHEY and SVGAGI. This CDR3 has 15 residues. CDR3: CASSYSMGGGTEAFF. The CDR3 coding sequence is TGTGCCAGCAGTTACTCCATGGGGGGAGGCACTGAAGCTTTCTTT.

This clonotype was seen at least ten times. J is TRBJ1-1 and V is TRBV5-4; D is uncertain. The germline gives CDR1 SGHNT, CDR2 YYREEE (reference sequence). This CDR3 has 12 amino acids. Trimming pared 5 bases from V and 6 bases from J, leaving 11 bases between. The CDR3 region has the DNA TGTGCCAGCAGGGCTGAGACCTCTGAAGCTTTCTTT. This gives the protein CASRAETSEAFF. The full variable domain, in which reference TRBV5-4 and TRBJ1-1 provide the parts outside the CDR3, is ETGVTQSPTHLIKTRGQQVTLRCSSQSGHNTVSWYQQALGQGPQFIFQYYREEENGRGNFPPRFSGLQFPNYSSELNVNALELDDSALYLCASRAETSEAFFGQGTRLTVV.

In this sample, this clonotype turned up many times. V is TRBV5-1 and J is TRBJ2-7; D might be TRBD1 (6 bases). CDR3 size: 13 residues. Trimming pared 4 bases from V and 7 bases from J, leaving 15 bases between. The germline CDR1 and CDR2 sequences are SGHRS and YFSETQ. The CDR3 spells CASSGDKRREQYF. The CDR3 bases are TGCGCCAGCAGCGGGGACAAGAGGAGGGAGCAGTACTTC.

This clonotype has ten or more counts. The genes are TRBV6-4 and TRBJ2-5; a possible D gene is TRBD2 (6 bases). V lost 6 bases to trimming and J lost 4 bases, with 12 bases between them. Germline values: CDR1 MRHNA, CDR2 SNTAGT. This CDR3 spans 13 amino acids. CDR3 nucleotide sequence: TGTGCCAGCAGCCTGCAGGGAGGAGAGACCCAGTACTTC. Translating it yields CASSLQGGETQYF.